This T cell receptor beta chain appears in the sequencing data of a study of OX40 agonist ivuxolimab in advanced cancers. Study information: Patients were 82.7% male with ages about 23 to 80, mean 60.

Anyone with autoimmune disease history or systemic immunosuppression was excluded. This clone was seen a single time. Using immunoSEQ multiplex PCR, the repertoire was profiled, and TCRdb retains in-frame clones only, with some absent. Seen here are around 48,000 clones, 77% observed once, and the top ten hold about 2.7%. Trimming took 3 bases from V and 2 from J, leaving 13 bases between them. The germline CDR1 and CDR2 sequences are GTSNPN and SVGIG (reference sequence). This CDR3 is 14 amino acids long. The sample in question was CD4+ or CD8+ T cells sorted from blood, obtained in a trial of the OX40 agonist ivuxolimab. This TCR came from an adult with an advanced solid tumor such as melanoma, head and neck, liver or kidney cancer. The chain uses TRBV30 and TRBJ1-2; D uncertain. The CDR3, as DNA: TGTGCCTGGAGGTTAGGGCAGCTAAACTATGGCTACACCTTC. This sequence encodes CAWRLGQLNYGYTF.